This TCR beta chain was documented in a study of T cell responses to AZD1222 COVID-19 vaccine. The protocol was immunoSEQ multiplex PCR, while the TCRdb copy is restricted to in-frame clones and leaves out a portion. The sample contains 88,000 or so clones, under 90% of which appear only once. A remark on this clone: Its antigen is undetermined.

Whole-study findings and limits: Donors were mostly white British, more females; clonal diversity possibly underestimated. Nearly half of unique spike-specific TCRs reportedly avoided B.1.351 and B.1.1.7 mutated regions.

Germline CDR1 reads MGHRA; CDR2 reads YSYEKL. V lost 1 base, J lost 6 bases, and 27 bases lay in between. The CDR3 has 19 amino acids. The chain uses TRBV4-1 and TRBJ1-1, with unresolved D. This receptor was identified in an adult in good health. Source: peripheral blood, taken on day 0 of AZD1222 vaccination. The chain's CDR3 is CASSQVQGEGRRERSEAFF. CDR3 in DNA: TGCGCCAGCAGCCAAGTCCAAGGTGAGGGTCGTCGGGAGCGCTCTGAAGCTTTCTTT.